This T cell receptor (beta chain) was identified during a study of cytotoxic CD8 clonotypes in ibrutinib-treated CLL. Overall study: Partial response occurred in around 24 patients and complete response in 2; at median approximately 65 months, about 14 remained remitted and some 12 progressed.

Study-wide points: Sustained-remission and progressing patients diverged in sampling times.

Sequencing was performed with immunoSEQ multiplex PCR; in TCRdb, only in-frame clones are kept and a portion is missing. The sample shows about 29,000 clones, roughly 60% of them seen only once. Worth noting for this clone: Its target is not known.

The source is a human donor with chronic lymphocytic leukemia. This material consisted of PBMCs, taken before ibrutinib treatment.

This CDR3 reads CSVLSFKAQYF. CDR3 DNA: TGCAGCGTTTTAAGCTTTAAGGCCCAGTACTTC. The rearrangement links TRBV29-1 to TRBJ2-5; D is unclear. CDR3 length: 11 residues. The ends were cut back, 5 bases at V and 9 bases at J, with 13 bases in the middle. The germline V gene has CDR1 SQVTM and CDR2 ANQGSEA.